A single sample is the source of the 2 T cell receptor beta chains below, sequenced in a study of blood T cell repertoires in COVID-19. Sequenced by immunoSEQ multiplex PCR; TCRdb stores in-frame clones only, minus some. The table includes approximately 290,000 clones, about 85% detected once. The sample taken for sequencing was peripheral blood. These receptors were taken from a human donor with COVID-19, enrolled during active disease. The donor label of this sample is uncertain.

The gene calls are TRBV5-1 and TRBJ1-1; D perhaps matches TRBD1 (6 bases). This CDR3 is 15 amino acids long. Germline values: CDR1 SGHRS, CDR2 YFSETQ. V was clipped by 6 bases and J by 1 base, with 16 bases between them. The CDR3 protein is CASTGRTDQNTEAFF. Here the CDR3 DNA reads TGCGCCAGCACCGGACGGACAGATCAGAACACTGAAGCTTTCTTT.

Written as DNA, the CDR3 is TGCAGCGTTCAGACTAGCGGGAATTACGAGCAGTACTTC. Its protein product is CSVQTSGNYEQYF. The chain is built from TRBV29-1 and TRBJ2-7; 11 bases line up with TRBD2. The CDR3 extends over 13 amino acids. Trimming at V came to 5 bases and at J to 4 bases, leaving 4 bases not matched to a gene. The V gene's germline CDR1 is SQVTM and CDR2 ANQGSEA.